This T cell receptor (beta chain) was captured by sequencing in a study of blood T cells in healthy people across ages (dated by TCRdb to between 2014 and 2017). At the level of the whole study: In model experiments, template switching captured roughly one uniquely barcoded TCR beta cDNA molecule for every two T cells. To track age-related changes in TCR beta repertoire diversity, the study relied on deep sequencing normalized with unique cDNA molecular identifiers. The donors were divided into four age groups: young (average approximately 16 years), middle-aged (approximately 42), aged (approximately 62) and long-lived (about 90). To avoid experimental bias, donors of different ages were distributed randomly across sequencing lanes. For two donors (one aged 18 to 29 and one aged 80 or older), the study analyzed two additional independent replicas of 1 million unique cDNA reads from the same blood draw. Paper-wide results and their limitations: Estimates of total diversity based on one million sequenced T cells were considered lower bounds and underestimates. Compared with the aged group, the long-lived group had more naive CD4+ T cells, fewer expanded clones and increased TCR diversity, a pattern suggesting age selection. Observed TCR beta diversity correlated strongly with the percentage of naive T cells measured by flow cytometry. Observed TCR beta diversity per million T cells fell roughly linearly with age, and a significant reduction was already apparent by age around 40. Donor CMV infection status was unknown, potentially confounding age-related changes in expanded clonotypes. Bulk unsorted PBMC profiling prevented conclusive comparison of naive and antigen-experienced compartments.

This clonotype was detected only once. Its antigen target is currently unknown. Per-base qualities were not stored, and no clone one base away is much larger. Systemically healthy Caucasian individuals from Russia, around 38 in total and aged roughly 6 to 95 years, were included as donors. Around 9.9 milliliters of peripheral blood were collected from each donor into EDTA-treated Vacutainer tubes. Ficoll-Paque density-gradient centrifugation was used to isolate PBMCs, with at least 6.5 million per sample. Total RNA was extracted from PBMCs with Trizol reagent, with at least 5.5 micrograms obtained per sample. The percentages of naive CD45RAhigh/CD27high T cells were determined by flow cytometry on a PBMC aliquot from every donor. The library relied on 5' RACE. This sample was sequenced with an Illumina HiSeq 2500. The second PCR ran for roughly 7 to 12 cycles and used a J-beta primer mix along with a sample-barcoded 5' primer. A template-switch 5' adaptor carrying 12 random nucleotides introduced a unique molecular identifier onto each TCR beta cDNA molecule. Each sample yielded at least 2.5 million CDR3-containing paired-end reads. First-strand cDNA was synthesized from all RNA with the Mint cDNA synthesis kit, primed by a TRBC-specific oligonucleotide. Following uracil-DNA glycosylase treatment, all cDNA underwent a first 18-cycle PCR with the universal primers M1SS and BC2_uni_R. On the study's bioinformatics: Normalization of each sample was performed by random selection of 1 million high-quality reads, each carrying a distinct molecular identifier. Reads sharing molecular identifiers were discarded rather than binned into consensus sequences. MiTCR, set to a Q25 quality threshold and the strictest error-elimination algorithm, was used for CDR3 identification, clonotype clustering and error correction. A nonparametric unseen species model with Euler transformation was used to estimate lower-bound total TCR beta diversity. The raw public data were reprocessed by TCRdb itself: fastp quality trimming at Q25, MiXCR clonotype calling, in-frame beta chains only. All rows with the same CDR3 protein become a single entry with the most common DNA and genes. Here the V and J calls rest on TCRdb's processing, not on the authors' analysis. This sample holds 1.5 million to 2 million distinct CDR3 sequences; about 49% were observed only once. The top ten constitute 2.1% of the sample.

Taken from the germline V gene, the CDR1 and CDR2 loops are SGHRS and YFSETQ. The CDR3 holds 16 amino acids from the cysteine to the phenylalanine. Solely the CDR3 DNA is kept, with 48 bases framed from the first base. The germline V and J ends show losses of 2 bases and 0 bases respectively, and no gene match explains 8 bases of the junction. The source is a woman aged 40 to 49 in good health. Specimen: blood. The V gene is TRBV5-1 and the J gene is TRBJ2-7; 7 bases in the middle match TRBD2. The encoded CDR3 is CASSLAEAGVSYEQYF. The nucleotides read TGCGCCAGCAGCTTAGCCGAGGCGGGGGTCTCCTACGAGCAGTACTTC.